The sequence of this T cell receptor (beta chain) was determined in a study of cytomegalovirus exposure and HLA in healthy donors. Germline CDR1 and CDR2: SNHLY and FYNNEI. This CDR3 spans 14 amino acids. V lost 8 bases to trimming and J lost 0 bases, with 13 bases between them. The PCR used 60 Vbeta and 13 Jbeta primers. Profiling relied on immunoSEQ multiplex PCR, and the TCRdb table lists in-frame clones only, not all of them. The sample shows about 130,000 clones, 65% to 80% of them seen only once. The rearrangement uses TRBV2 and TRBJ1-2; TRBD1 is a possible D gene (6 bases). The material sequenced was PBMCs. This clonotype was sampled from a woman aged 60-75 years in good health and CMV-seropositive. CDR3 in DNA: TGTGCCAGCTCTCGGACAGCATCTAACTATGGCTACACCTTC. Its protein product is CASSRTASNYGYTF.